This T cell receptor beta chain was profiled in a study of blood T cell repertoires in COVID-19. Sequenced by immunoSEQ multiplex PCR; TCRdb stores in-frame clones only, minus some. The profile covers roughly 50,000 clones, with 85% to 90% appearing a single time and roughly 13% taken by the ten largest. J gave up 0 bases and V 6 bases, and 4 bases lay outside the gene matches. Germline CDR1 MNHEY, CDR2 SVGAGI. The CDR3 has 14 residues. This clonotype originated in an elderly man with acute or convalescent COVID-19. The rearrangement links TRBV6-5 to TRBJ1-2; 7 bases line up with TRBD1. The sample comprised peripheral blood. The DNA for the CDR3 is TGTGCCAGCAGGAGGGGACAGACTAACTATGGCTACACCTTC. It codes for CASRRGQTNYGYTF.